The table lists the clone carrying this TCR beta chain with a few counts. The antigen is unknown. This entry is derived from a study of identical twins. Study observations and caveats: Twin-shared out-of-frame alpha sequences were enriched for low generation probability. Invariant MAIT and iNKT cells may have partly biased zero-insertion analyses.

It was template switching that added a universal primer site, and there were unique molecular identifiers on the cDNA. TCRdb itself ran the 5' RACE reads through MiXCR, one entry per CDR3 protein. The repertoire has 410,000 or so distinct CDR3 sequences, 18% of them found once; the top ten carry about 12%. CDR3 length equals 14 residues. V lost 0 bases and J 5 bases, leaving 6 bases between the germline ends. Germline-derived CDR1 and CDR2 are SGDLS and YYNGEE. Sample: naive T cells sorted from blood. The sequence derives from a man over 45 in good health. The genes are TRBV9 and TRBJ1-6, with no clear D. The CDR3 loop is CASSVVPDNSPLHF. CDR3 nucleotide sequence: TGTGCCAGCAGCGTAGTCCCGGATAATTCACCCCTCCACTTT.